These 10 T cell receptor beta chains were all obtained from the same sample, sequenced in a study of shared clonotypes between healthy human individuals. Some clones are missing from TCRdb's copy, which holds only in-frame ones; the method was immunoSEQ multiplex PCR. The repertoire consists of about 2.3 million clones, with over 85% occurring once and the leading ten covering 0.39%. The specimen sequenced was naive CD4+ T cells from PBMCs. Subset noted: CD45RA+ positively selected. These receptors originate from a man between 18 and 29 years old in good health. Some clones in this sample may be carry-over from other donors' samples.

A word on this clone: Within the sample, other DNA sequences also encode this same CDR3. The rearrangement uses TRBV5-1 and TRBJ2-5; 13 bases are shared with TRBD2. There are 16 residues in the CDR3. CDR1 and CDR2 from the germline V gene are SGHRS and YFSETQ. The J segment lost 2 bases and the V segment lost 4 bases, leaving 5 bases of the junction unmatched. CDR3 in DNA: TGCGCCAGCAGCCTGGGACTAGCGGGGTCACAAGAGACCCAGTACTTC. Translating gives CASSLGLAGSQETQYF. The full variable domain, completed using reference TRBV5-1 and TRBJ2-5, is KAGVTQTPRYLIKTRGQQVTLSCSPISGHRSVSWYQQTPGQGLQFLFEYFSETQRNKGNFPGRFSGRQFSNSRSEMNVSTLELGDSALYLCASSLGLAGSQETQYFGPGTRLLVL.

The rearrangement uses TRBV28 and TRBJ2-7, with TRBD2 matching over 7 bases. Per germline, CDR1 MDHEN and CDR2 SYDVKM. Trimming at V came to 5 bases and at J to 2 bases, leaving 3 bases not matched to a gene. The CDR3 is made up of 13 amino acids. The CDR3 sequence is CASSRAGPYEQYF. The CDR3 coding sequence is TGTGCCAGCAGTCGAGCGGGACCCTACGAGCAGTACTTC.

This chain uses TRBV6-1 with TRBJ1-3, with 9 bases matching TRBD1. The length of the CDR3 is 14 residues. Germline trimming cut 7 bases from V and 8 bases from J; bases unmatched to any gene: 9. Germline V CDR1 and CDR2: MNHNS, SASEGT. CDR3 protein: CASTESGQGDTIYF. CDR3 nucleotides: TGTGCCAGCACCGAATCGGGACAGGGAGACACCATATATTTT.

This clone appeared a few times. V usage is TRBV27 and J usage is TRBJ1-2; a possible D gene is TRBD1 (5 bases). This CDR3 region has 12 residues. The V end lost 5 bases, the J end lost 7 bases, and 11 bases lay between the germline ends. Germline V gene sequence: CDR1 MNHEY, CDR2 SMNVEV (reference sequence). The CDR3 DNA is TGTGCCAGCAGTCCTCAGGGTATTGGCTACACCTTC. Amino acids: CASSPQGIGYTF.

This sequence joins TRBV27 and TRBJ2-7; 9 bases are a match to TRBD2. Germline trimming cut 10 bases from V and 4 bases from J; bases unmatched to any gene: 14. The CDR3 is 15 residues long. CDR1 is MNHEY, CDR2 SMNVEV, per germline (reference sequence). As DNA, the CDR3 is TGTGCCATCAGGGGTGTGCGGGAGGGCCGGTACGAGCAGTACTTC. Its translation is CAIRGVREGRYEQYF.

The chain joins TRBV28 to TRBJ1-4; D possibly corresponds to TRBD1 (5 bases). Trimming pared 3 bases from V and 2 bases from J, leaving 16 bases between. Germline V gives CDR1 MDHEN, CDR2 SYDVKM. The CDR3 runs 17 residues. The DNA of the CDR3 is TGTGCCAGCAGTTTCCCTTCAGTCGGGGGGACTAATGAAAAACTGTTTTTT. It encodes CASSFPSVGGTNEKLFF.

The chain uses TRBV5-1 and TRBJ2-3; 8 nucleotides match TRBD2. The germline CDR1 and CDR2 sequences are SGHRS and YFSETQ. J lost 0 bases, V lost 0 bases, and 9 bases had no gene match. The CDR3 has 18 residues. CDR3 sequence reads: CASSLAPGGPRSTDTQYF. In nucleotides, the CDR3 is TGCGCCAGCAGCTTGGCTCCGGGAGGGCCTCGAAGCACAGATACGCAGTATTTT.

This clone was observed a single time. The chain employs TRBV19 and TRBJ2-7, with D maybe TRBD1 (5 bases). The germline V gene encodes CDR1 LNHDA and CDR2 SQIVND (reference sequence). V lost 2 bases and J 2 bases, leaving 13 bases between the germline ends. This CDR3 spans 15 amino acids. This chain's CDR3 is CASSIRQGGPYEQYF. The DNA of the CDR3 is TGTGCCAGTAGTATACGGCAGGGTGGTCCCTACGAGCAGTACTTC.

This clone has only a few counts. The chain employs TRBV28 and TRBJ1-5; D ambiguous. Germline loops: CDR1 MDHEN, CDR2 SYDVKM. The CDR3 totals 13 residues. V was trimmed by 8 bases and J by 0 bases, leaving 8 bases between them. Here the CDR3 reads CASGGFSNQPQHF. The CDR3 bases are TGTGCCAGCGGAGGGTTTAGCAATCAGCCCCAGCATTTT.

The chain links TRBV28 to TRBJ1-2; 9 bases agree with TRBD1. The CDR3 is 15 amino acids. CDR1 and CDR2 from the germline V gene are MDHEN and SYDVKM. V shed 4 bases and J 4 bases; nucleotides not matched to a gene: 7. Here the CDR3 reads CASSSPGTGSYGYTF. CDR3 nucleotide sequence: TGTGCCAGCAGTTCCCCCGGGACAGGGTCCTATGGCTACACCTTC.